One TCR beta chain is described in this entry. Its target is not known. Profiled with immunoSEQ multiplex PCR; TCRdb holds only in-frame clones, not every one. The sample records approximately 23,000 clones, 73% being singletons. This sample is part of a study of OX40 agonist ivuxolimab in advanced cancers. The wider study: The mean age was around 56 years, ranging from about 23 to 85, with approximately 85% of participants male. A history of anti-PD-1, anti-PD-L1 or anti-CTLA-4 therapy was acceptable, and 30% to 45% had some. Study-level results: Among the least clonally expanded were partial responders at 0.1-3.0 mg/kg. Doses of 0.1 to 3.0 mg/kg were accompanied by clonal expansion of CD4+ and CD8+ blood T cells by week 6.

Looked up from germline, CDR1 is SEHNR and CDR2 is FQNEAQ (reference sequence). CDR3 length equals 12 residues. V lost 0 bases and J 15 bases, leaving 12 bases between the germline ends. This material consisted of CD4+ or CD8+ T cells sorted from blood, taken in a trial of the OX40 agonist ivuxolimab. The rearrangement joins TRBV7-9 to TRBJ2-1; maybe TRBD2 (7 bases). The receptor was derived from an adult with an advanced solid tumor such as melanoma, head and neck, liver or kidney cancer. The CDR3, as DNA: TGTGCCAGCAGCTTAGCTAGGGGGGGTGGGTTCTTC. Translating it yields CASSLARGGGFF.